The present TCR beta chain was sequenced within a study of early T cells in non-severe SARS-CoV-2 infection. CDR3 size: 16 residues. V dropped 4 bases and J dropped 4; count of bases not matched to a gene: 11. CDR1 LGHDT and CDR2 YNNKEL come from the germline V gene (reference sequence). Attachment of unique molecular identifiers to individual cDNA molecules was performed. MiXCR, run by TCRdb on the 5' RACE reads, gives a single entry per CDR3 protein. The sample contains about 32,000 distinct CDR3 sequences, about 10% of which appear only once. This clonotype has a count of ten or more. The sample comprised whole blood. The rearrangement uses TRBV3-1 and TRBJ1-1; 8 bases align to TRBD1. This receptor was taken from an adult who was a healthcare worker with PCR-confirmed SARS-CoV-2 infection or an uninfected control (not recorded which). CDR3 protein: CASSPSGGSVGTEAFF. The CDR3 region has the DNA TGTGCCAGCAGCCCCTCAGGGGGCTCGGTGGGCACTGAAGCTTTCTTT.